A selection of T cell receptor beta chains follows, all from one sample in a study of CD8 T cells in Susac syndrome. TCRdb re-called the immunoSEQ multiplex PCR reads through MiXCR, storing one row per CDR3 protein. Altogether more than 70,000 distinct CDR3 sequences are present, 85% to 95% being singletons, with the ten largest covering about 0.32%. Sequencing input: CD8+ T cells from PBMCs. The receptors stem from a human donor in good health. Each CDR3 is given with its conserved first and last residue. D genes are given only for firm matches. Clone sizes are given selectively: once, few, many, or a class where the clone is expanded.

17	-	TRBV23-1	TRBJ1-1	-	TGCGCCAGCGTGGCGAATACTCGGGACGGACAAGAGGCTGAAGCTTTCTTT	CASVANTRDGQEAEAFF
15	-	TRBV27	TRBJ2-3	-	TGTGCCAGCAGTTTATCTCAAGGGAGCACAGATACGCAGTATTTT	CASSLSQGSTDTQYF
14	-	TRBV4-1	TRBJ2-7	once	TGCGCCAGCAGCCGGGAGGACAGGACCTACGAGCAGTACTTC	CASSREDRTYEQYF
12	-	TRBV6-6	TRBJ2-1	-	TGTGCCAGTTTTGAGAGGGAGAATGAGCAGTTCTTC	CASFERENEQFF
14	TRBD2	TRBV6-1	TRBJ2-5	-	TGTGCCAGCAGTGAATCGGGGGGGCTGGAGACCCAGTACTTC	CASSESGGLETQYF
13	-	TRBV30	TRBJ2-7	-	TGTGCCTGGAATGCTGTCCTCTCCTACGAGCAGTACTTC	CAWNAVLSYEQYF
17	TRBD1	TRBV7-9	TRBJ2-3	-	TGTGCCAGCAGCCCCCCCCCGGGACAGGGAGTTCCAGATACGCAGTATTTT	CASSPPPGQGVPDTQYF
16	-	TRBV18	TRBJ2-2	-	TGTGCCAGCTCACCACCGCCAGGAGATACCACCGGGGAGCTGTTTTTT	CASSPPPGDTTGELFF
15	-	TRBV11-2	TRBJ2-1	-	TGTGCCAGCAGCTTCACTCCGGGGGCCTACAATGAGCAGTTCTTC	CASSFTPGAYNEQFF
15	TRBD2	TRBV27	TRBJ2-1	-	TGTGCCAGCGCTCTGAGCGGGGGGGCTTACAATGAGCAGTTCTTC	CASALSGGAYNEQFF
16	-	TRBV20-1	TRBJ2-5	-	TGCAGTGCTAGAGATCCGGACTCCCCGTACCAAGAGACCCAGTACTTC	CSARDPDSPYQETQYF
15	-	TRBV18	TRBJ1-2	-	TGTGCCAGCTCACCACCGGGTGAGGGGGGAAGCGGCTACACCTTC	CASSPPGEGGSGYTF
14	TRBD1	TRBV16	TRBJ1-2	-	TGTGCCAGCAGCCCCGACAGGGGGCCTTTTGGCTACACCTTC	CASSPDRGPFGYTF
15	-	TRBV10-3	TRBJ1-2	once	TGTGCCATCAGTAGCATCGGACAGTGGGGCTATGGCTACACCTTC	CAISSIGQWGYGYTF
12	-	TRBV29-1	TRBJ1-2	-	TGCAGCGTTGAAAGTACTCCCGAGGGCTACACCTTC	CSVESTPEGYTF
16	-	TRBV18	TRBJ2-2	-	TGTGCCAGCTCACCCGCACAGGGTTCGAACACCGGGGAGCTGTTTTTT	CASSPAQGSNTGELFF
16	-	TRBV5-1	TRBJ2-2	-	TGCGCCAGCAGCTTGGACCCGGGGGCGCGGACCGGGGAGCTGTTTTTT	CASSLDPGARTGELFF
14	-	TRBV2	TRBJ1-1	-	TGTGCCAGCAGTGAAGACTGGGACGGTACTGAAGCTTTCTTT	CASSEDWDGTEAFF
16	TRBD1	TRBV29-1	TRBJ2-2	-	TGCAGCGTTGAAGATCCAAGAGACAGGGTCTCCGGGGAGCTGTTTTTT	CSVEDPRDRVSGELFF
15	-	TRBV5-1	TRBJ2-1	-	TGCGCCAGCAGCTTGAATTCGGGACCCCACAATGAGCAGTTCTTC	CASSLNSGPHNEQFF
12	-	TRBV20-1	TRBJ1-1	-	TGCAGTGCTAGTAGTGATAACACTGAAGCTTTCTTT	CSASSDNTEAFF
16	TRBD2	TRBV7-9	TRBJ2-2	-	TGTGCCAGCAGCCCCCGGGACTACGCCTCGACCGGGGAGCTGTTTTTT	CASSPRDYASTGELFF
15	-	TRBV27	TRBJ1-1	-	TGTGCCAGCAGTTTAAACAGTATTATTAACACTGAAGCTTTCTTT	CASSLNSIINTEAFF
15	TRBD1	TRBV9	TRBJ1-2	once	TGTGCCAGCAGCACTCGACAGGGGGCCACCTATGGCTACACCTTC	CASSTRQGATYGYTF
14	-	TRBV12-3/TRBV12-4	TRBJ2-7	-	TGTGCCAGCAGTCCACTAATCAGCTCCTACGAGCAGTACTTC	CASSPLISSYEQYF
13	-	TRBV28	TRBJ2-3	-	TGTGCCAGCAGTTTGACAGCAAGAGATACGCAGTATTTT	CASSLTARDTQYF
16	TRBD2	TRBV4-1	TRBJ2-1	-	TGCGCCAGCAGCCTAACTAGCGGAACCTCCTACAATGAGCAGTTCTTC	CASSLTSGTSYNEQFF
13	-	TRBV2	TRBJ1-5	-	TGTGCCCGGCGACGGGGGAGCAATCAGCCCCAGCATTTT	CARRRGSNQPQHF
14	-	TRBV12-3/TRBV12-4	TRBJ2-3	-	TGTGCCAGCAGTTTCTTTGGCGGAACAGATACGCAGTATTTT	CASSFFGGTDTQYF
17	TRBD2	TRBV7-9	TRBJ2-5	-	TGTGCCAGCAGCTTGGGGGCACTAGCGGCCTTTGGGGAGACCCAGTACTTC	CASSLGALAAFGETQYF
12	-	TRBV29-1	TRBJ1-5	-	TGCAGCGTTGGGACGGGAAATCAGCCCCAGCATTTT	CSVGTGNQPQHF
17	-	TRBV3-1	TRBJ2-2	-	TGTGCCAGCAGCCAAGATCTCGTGGGGGGTCTCACCGGGGAGCTGGTTTTT	CASSQDLVGGLTGELVF
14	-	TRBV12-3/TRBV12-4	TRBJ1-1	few	TGTGCCAGCAGTTTCGCGGCCATGAACACTGAAGCTTTCTTT	CASSFAAMNTEAFF
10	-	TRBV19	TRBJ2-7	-	TGTGCCTCCACCTGCTACGAGCAGTACTTC	CASTCYEQYF
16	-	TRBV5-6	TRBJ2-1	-	TGTGCCAGCAGCCCGATGTCCTTACGAGCTTACGATGAGCAGTTCTTC	CASSPMSLRAYDEQFF
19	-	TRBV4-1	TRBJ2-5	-	TGCGCCAGCAGCCCCCTCGAGGGGATAAGGGAGGCCGGCCAAGGGACCCAGTACTTC	CASSPLEGIREAGQGTQYF
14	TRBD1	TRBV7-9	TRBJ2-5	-	TGTGCCAGCAGCTTGACAGGGGGCTTAGAGACCCAGTACTTC	CASSLTGGLETQYF
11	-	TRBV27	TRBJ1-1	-	TGTGCCAGCAGTTCGTGGACTGAAGCTTTCTTT	CASSSWTEAFF
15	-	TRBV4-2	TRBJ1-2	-	TGTGCCAGCAGCCCAAGCCCTGCAGCTAACTATGGCTACACCTTC	CASSPSPAANYGYTF
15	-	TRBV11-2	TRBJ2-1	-	TGTGCCAGCAGCAGTACAGGGTACTCCTACAATGAGCAGTTCTTC	CASSSTGYSYNEQFF
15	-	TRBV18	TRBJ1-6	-	TGTGCCAGCTCCCCGAGCGGGACCTATAATTCACCCCTCCACTTT	CASSPSGTYNSPLHF
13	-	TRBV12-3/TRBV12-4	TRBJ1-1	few	TGTGCCAGCAGTTTAGGGGCCAACACTGAAGCTTTCTTT	CASSLGANTEAFF
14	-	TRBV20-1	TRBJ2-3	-	TGCAGTGCTAGACCCCTAGCCAGCACAGATACGCAGTATTTT	CSARPLASTDTQYF
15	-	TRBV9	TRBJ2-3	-	TGTGCCAGCAGCGTTGAGGGGGACCGCACAGATACGCAGTATTTT	CASSVEGDRTDTQYF
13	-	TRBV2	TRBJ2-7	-	TGTGCCAGCAGTGAAGGACACTTCTACGAGCAGTACTTC	CASSEGHFYEQYF
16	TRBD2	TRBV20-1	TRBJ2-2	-	TGCAGTGCTAGAGATCCTAGCGGGTTAAGCACCGGGGAGCTGTTTTTT	CSARDPSGLSTGELFF
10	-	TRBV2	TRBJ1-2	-	TGTGCCAGCCTGGGCTATGGCTACACCTTC	CASLGYGYTF
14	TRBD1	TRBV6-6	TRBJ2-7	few	TGTGCCAGCAGTTACTCTGGGACAGACCTGGAGCAGTACTTC	CASSYSGTDLEQYF
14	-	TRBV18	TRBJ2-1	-	TGTGCCAGCTCACCTGACTCAACCTACAATGAGCAGTTCTTC	CASSPDSTYNEQFF
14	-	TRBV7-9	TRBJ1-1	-	TGTGCCAGCAGCCATTGGACGGTGAACACTGAAGCTTTCTTT	CASSHWTVNTEAFF
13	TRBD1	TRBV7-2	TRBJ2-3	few	TGTGCCAGCAGCTCGGGACAGGCAGATACGCAGTATTTT	CASSSGQADTQYF
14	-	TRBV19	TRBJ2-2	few	TGTGCCAGTCAACAGGGCTTAAACACCGGGGAGCTGTTTTTT	CASQQGLNTGELFF
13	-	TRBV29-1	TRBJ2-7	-	TGCAGCGTTGACCTACCGAGCTCCTACGAGCAGTACTTC	CSVDLPSSYEQYF
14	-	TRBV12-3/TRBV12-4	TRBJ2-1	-	TGTGCCAGCAGTGTTCGCCCCTCAGGCGGTGAGCAGTTCTTC	CASSVRPSGGEQFF
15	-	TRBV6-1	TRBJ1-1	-	TGTGCCAGCAGTGAAAGTCGGGGGCTAGGGACTGAAGCTTTCTTT	CASSESRGLGTEAFF